This T cell receptor (beta chain) derives from a study of early T cells in non-severe SARS-CoV-2 infection. As for the study in general: Bulk RNA taken from unsorted whole blood was sequenced, leaving chains unpaired. Study-level findings and limits: Database matching using VDJdb favored anti-spike CD8 responses, with private and CD4 specificities left missing.

Attachment of unique molecular identifiers to individual cDNA molecules was performed. TCRdb itself ran the 5' RACE reads through MiXCR, one entry per CDR3 protein. The sample gives around 84,000 distinct CDR3 sequences, under 15% of which show up once; roughly 7% is in the top ten. This clonotype was seen a handful of times. Its target is unknown. The sequence was collected from an adult who was a healthcare worker with PCR-confirmed SARS-CoV-2 infection or an uninfected control (not recorded which). The source material was whole blood.

This CDR3 reads CASSRPGLATYEQYF. Written as DNA, the CDR3 is TGTGCCAGCAGTAGACCGGGACTAGCGACTTACGAGCAGTACTTC. The chain links TRBV6-6 to TRBJ2-7; TRBD2 aligns across 10 bases. The CDR3 extends over 15 amino acids. Germline V gene sequence: CDR1 MNHNY, CDR2 SVGAGI (reference sequence). The V segment lost 5 bases and the J segment 4 bases; nucleotides outside the gene matches: 8.